This T cell receptor beta chain emerged from a study of shared clonotypes between healthy human individuals. Sequenced by immunoSEQ multiplex PCR; TCRdb stores in-frame clones only, minus some. The table records 2 million to 2.5 million clones, 80% to 95% of them present only once. V was clipped by 5 bases and J by 5 bases; unmatched bases: 9. The CDR3 runs 15 residues. CDR1 and CDR2 (germline): SGHAT, FQDESV (reference sequence). Study-wide results and caveats: Researchers found naive subsets generally carried larger estimated richness than memory subsets.

As regards this clone: Antigen: not known.

This rearrangement joins TRBV11-1 to TRBJ2-7, with 10 bases matching TRBD2. The origin of this receptor is a man aged 18 to 29 in good health. Some clones in this sample may be carry-over from other donors' samples. The sample was naive CD4+ T cells from PBMCs. The subset here: CD45RA+ positively selected. The CDR3 reads CASSTSGTSDHEQYF. The CDR3 DNA sequence: TGTGCCAGCAGCACCTCCGGGACTAGCGACCACGAGCAGTACTTC.